This paragraph covers one T cell receptor beta chain sequence. Antigen specificity is unknown. Runs used v3.0 of the immunoSEQ assay and were done at survey level. A per-sample goal of about 40,000-55,000 T-cell genomes was targeted by sequencing. Profiling relied on immunoSEQ multiplex PCR, and the TCRdb table lists in-frame clones only, not all of them. This table has 15,000 to 20,000 clones, around 96% appearing once. None of the participants with HIV were treated outside the United States. The CDR3 consists of 17 residues. V lost 5 bases to trimming and J lost 4 bases; unmatched junction nucleotides: 16. The germline gives CDR1 MNHEY, CDR2 SMNVEV (reference sequence). The sample is drawn from a study of long-term antiretroviral therapy in people with HIV. The study's findings and limits: Clones that had undergone expansion before ART dominated the repertoire at all time points.

The source of this sequence is a man aged 30 to 39 with HIV. V gene TRBV27 combines with J gene TRBJ1-2; 7 nucleotides align to TRBD1. The sample in question was unsorted PBMCs, obtained approximately 11 years after starting antiretroviral therapy. CDR3 sequence reads: CASSPKTGNGKLYGYTF. In DNA form, the CDR3 reads TGTGCCAGCAGTCCAAAGACAGGGAACGGCAAGCTCTATGGCTACACCTTC.